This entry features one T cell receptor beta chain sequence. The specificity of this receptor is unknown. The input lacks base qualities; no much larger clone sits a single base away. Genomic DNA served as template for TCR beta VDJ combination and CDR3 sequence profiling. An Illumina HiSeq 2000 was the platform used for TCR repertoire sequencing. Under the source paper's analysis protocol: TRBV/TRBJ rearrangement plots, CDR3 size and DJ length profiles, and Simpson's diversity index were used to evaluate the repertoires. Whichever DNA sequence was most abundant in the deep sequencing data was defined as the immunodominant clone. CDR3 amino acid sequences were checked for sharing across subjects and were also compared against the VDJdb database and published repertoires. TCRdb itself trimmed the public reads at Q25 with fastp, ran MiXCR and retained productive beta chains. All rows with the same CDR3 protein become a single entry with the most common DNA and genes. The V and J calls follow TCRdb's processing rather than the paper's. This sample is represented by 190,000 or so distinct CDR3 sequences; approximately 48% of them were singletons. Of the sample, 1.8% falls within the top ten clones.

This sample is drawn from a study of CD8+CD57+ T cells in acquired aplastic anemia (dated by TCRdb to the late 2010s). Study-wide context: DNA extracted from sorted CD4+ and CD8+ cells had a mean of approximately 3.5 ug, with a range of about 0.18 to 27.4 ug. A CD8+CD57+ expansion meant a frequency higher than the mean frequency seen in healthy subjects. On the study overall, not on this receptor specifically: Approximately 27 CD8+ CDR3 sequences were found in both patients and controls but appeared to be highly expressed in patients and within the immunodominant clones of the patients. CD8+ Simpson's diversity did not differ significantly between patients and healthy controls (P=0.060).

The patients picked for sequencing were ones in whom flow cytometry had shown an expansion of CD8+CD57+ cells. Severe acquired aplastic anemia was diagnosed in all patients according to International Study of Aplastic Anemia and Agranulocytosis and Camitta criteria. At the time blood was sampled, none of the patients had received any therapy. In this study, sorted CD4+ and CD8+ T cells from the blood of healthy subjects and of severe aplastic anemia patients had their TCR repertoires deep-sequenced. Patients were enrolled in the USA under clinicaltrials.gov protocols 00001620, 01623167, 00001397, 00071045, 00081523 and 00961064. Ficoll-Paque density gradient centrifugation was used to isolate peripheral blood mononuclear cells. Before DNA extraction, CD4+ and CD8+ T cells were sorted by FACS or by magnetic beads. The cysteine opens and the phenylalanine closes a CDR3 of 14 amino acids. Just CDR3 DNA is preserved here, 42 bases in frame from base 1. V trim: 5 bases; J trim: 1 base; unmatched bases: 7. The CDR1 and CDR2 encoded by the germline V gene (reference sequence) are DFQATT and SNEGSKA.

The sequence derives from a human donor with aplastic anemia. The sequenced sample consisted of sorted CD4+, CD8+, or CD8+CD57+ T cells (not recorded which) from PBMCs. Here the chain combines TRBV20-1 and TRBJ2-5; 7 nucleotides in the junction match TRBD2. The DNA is TGCAGTGCTGCACGACTAGCCGTCCAAGAGACCCAGTACTTC. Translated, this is CSAARLAVQETQYF.